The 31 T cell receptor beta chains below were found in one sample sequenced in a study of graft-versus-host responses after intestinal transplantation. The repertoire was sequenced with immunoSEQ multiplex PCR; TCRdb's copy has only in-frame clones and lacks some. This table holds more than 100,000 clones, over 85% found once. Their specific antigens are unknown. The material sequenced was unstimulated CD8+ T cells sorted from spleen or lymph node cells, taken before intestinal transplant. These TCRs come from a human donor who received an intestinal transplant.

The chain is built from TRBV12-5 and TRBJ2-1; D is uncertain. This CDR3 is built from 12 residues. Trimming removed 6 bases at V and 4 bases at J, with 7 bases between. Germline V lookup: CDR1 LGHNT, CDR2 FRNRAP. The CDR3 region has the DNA TGTGCTAGTGGGGCCGGGTACAATGAGCAGTTCTTC. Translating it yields CASGAGYNEQFF.

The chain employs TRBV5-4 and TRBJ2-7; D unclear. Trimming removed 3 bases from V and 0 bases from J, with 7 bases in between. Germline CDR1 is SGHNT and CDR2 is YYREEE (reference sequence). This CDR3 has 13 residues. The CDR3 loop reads CASSSDGSYEQYF. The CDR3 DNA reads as TGTGCCAGCAGCTCGGACGGCTCCTACGAGCAGTACTTC.

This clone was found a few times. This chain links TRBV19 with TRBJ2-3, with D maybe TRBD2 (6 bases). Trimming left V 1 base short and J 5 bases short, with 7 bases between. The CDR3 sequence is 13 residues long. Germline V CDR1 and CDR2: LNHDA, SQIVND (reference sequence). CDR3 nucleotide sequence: TGTGCCAGTAGTATAGGGGGGGTAGATACGCAGTATTTT. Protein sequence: CASSIGGVDTQYF.

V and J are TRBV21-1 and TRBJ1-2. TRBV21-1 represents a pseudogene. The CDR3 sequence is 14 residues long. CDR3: CASLGVTIPYGYTF. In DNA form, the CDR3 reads TGTGCCAGCCTCGGAGTTACTATTCCCTATGGCTACACCTTC.

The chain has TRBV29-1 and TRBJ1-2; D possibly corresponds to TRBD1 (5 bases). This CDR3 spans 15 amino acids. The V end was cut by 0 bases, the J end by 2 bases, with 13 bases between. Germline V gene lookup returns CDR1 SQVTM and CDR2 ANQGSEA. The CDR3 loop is CSVEDIWGANYGYTF. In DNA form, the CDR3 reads TGCAGCGTTGAAGATATCTGGGGCGCCAACTATGGCTACACCTTC. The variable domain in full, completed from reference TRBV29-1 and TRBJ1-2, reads SAVISQKPSRDICQRGTSLTIQCQVDSQVTMMFWYRQQPGQSLTLIATANQGSEATYESGFVIDKFPISRPNLTFSTLTVSNMSPEDSSIYLCSVEDIWGANYGYTFGSGTRLTVV.

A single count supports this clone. This CDR3 is CASRSRSSYNEQFF. CDR3 DNA: TGCGCCAGCAGGAGTAGGAGCTCCTACAATGAGCAGTTCTTC. The V gene is TRBV4-1, the J gene TRBJ2-1; D remains unclear. Trimming cost V 6 bases and J 0 bases, with 9 bases left between them. This CDR3 is 14 amino acids long. The germline V gene encodes CDR1 MGHRA and CDR2 YSYEKL.

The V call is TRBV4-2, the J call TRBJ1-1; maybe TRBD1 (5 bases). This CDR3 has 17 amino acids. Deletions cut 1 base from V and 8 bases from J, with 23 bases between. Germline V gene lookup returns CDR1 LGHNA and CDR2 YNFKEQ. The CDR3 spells CASSQGFGEGDRQEAFF. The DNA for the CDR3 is TGTGCCAGCAGCCAAGGATTCGGGGAAGGGGACCGACAAGAAGCTTTCTTT.

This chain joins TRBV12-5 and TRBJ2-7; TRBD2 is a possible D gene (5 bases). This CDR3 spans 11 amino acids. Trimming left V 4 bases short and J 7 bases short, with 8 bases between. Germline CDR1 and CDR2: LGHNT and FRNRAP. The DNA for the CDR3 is TGTGCTAGTGGTTATTGGGAGGAGCAGTACTTC. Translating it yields CASGYWEEQYF.

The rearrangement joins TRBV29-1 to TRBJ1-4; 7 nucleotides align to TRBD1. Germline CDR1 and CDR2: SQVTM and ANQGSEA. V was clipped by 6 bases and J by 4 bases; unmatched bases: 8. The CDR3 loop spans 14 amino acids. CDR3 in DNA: TGCAGCGTCGTCACCGGGACAGTTAATGAAAAACTGTTTTTT. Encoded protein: CSVVTGTVNEKLFF.

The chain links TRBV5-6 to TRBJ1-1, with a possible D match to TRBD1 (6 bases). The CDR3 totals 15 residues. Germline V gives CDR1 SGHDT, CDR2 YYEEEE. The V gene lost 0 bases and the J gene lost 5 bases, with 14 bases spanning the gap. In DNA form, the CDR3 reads TGTGCCAGCAGCTTGGGGTTGGGGGCTCGAACTGAAGCTTTCTTT. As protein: CASSLGLGARTEAFF.

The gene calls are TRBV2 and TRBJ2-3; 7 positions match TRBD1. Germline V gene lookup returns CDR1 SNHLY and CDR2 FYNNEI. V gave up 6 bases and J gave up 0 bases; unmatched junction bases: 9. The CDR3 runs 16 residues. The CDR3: CASRRLTGRSTDTQYF. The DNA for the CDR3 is TGTGCCAGCAGGAGACTGACAGGGCGGAGCACAGATACGCAGTATTTT. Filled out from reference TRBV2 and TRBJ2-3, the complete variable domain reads EPEVTQTPSHQVTQMGQEVILRCVPISNHLYFYWYRQILGQKVEFLVSFYNNEISEKSEIFDDQFSVERPDGSNFTLKIRSTKLEDSAMYFCASRRLTGRSTDTQYFGPGTRLTVL.

For the CDR3, the DNA is TGTGCCAGCAGCTTCGGGACATCTGAAGCTTTCTTT. Translated: CASSFGTSEAFF. The rearrangement links TRBV7-8 to TRBJ1-1; tentative D call: TRBD1 (6 bases). With 3 bases removed from V and 6 bases from J, the gap between germline ends came to 8 bases. The germline V gene encodes CDR1 SGHVS and CDR2 FQNEAQ. The CDR3 is 12 residues long.

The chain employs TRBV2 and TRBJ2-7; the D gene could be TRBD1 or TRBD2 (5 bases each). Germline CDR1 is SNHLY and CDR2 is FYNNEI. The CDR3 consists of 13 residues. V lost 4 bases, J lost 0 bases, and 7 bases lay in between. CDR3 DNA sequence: TGTGCCAGCAGTGGGGGGAGCTCCTACGAGCAGTACTTC. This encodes CASSGGSSYEQYF.

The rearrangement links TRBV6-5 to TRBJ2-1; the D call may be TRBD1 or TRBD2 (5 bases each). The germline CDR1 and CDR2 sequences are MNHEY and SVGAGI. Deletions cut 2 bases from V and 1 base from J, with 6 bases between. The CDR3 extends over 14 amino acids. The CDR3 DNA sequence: TGTGCCAGCAGTTACGGGGGTTCCTACAATGAGCAGTTCTTC. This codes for CASSYGGSYNEQFF.

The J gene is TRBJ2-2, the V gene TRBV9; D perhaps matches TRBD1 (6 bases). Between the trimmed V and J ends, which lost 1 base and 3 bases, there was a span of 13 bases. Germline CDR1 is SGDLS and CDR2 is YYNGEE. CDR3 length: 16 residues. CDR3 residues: CASSVTRGIHTGELFF. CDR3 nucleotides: TGTGCCAGCAGCGTAACGAGGGGGATACACACCGGGGAGCTGTTTTTT.

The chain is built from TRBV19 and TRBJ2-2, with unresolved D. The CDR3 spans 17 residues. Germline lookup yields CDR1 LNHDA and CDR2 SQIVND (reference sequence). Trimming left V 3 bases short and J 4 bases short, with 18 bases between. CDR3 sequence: CASSMLFRQVGTGELFF. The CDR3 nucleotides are TGTGCCAGTAGTATGTTATTTAGGCAGGTCGGCACCGGGGAGCTGTTTTTT.

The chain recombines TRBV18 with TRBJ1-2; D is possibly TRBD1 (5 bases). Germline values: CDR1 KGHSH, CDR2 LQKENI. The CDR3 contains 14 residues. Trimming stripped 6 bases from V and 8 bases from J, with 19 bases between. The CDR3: CASSLPGGDEGYTF. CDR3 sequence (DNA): TGTGCCAGCTCCCTCCCTGGAGGGGATGAGGGCTACACCTTC.

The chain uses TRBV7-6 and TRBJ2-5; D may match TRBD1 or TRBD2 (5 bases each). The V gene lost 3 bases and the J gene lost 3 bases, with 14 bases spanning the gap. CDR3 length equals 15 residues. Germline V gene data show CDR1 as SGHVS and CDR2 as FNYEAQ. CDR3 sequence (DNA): TGTGCCAGCAGCTTGAGTGGGACGCTAGAAGAGACCCAGTACTTC. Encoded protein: CASSLSGTLEETQYF.

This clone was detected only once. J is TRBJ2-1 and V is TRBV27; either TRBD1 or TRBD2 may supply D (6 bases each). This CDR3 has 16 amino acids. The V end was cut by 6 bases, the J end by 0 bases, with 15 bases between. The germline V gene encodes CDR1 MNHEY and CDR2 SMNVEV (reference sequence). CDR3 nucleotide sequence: TGTGCCAGCAGCGATACCGGGGGCCTCTCCTACAATGAGCAGTTCTTC. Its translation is CASSDTGGLSYNEQFF.

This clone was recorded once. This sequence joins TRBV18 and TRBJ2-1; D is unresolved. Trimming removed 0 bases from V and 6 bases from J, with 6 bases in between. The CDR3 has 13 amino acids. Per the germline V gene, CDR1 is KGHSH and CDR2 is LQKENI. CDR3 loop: CASSPPSPNEQFF. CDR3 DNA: TGTGCCAGCTCACCACCGTCACCCAATGAGCAGTTCTTC.

The CDR3: CASSSASRGGQEKLFF. Here the CDR3 DNA reads TGTGCCAGCAGCTCAGCTTCCCGTGGGGGGCAGGAAAAACTGTTTTTT. The chain has TRBV7-9 and TRBJ1-4; D may be TRBD1 (6 bases). The CDR3 has 16 residues. V lost 4 bases and J 8 bases, leaving 20 bases between the germline ends. The germline gives CDR1 SEHNR, CDR2 FQNEAQ (reference sequence).

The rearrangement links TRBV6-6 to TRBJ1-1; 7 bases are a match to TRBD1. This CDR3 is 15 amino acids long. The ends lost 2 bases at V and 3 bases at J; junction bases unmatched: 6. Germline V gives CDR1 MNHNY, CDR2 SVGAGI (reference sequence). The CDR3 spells CASSYGTEQYTEAFF. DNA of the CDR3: TGTGCCAGCAGTTACGGGACAGAACAATACACTGAAGCTTTCTTT.

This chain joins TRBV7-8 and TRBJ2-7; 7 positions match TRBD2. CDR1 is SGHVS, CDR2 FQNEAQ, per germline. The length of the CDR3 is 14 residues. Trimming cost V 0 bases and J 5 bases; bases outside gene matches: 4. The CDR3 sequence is CASSLAGRVDEQYF. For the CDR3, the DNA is TGTGCCAGCAGCTTAGCGGGGAGGGTCGACGAGCAGTACTTC. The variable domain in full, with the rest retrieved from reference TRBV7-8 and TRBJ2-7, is GAGVSQSPRYKVAKRGQDVALRCDPISGHVSLFWYQQALGQGPEFLTYFQNEAQLDKSGLPSDRFFAERPEGSVSTLKIQRTQQEDSAVYLCASSLAGRVDEQYFGPGTRLTVT.

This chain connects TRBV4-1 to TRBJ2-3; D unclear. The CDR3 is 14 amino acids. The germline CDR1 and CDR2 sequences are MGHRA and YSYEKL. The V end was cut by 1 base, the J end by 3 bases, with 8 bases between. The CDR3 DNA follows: TGCGCCAGCAGCCAAGGGGCGTTGACAGATACGCAGTATTTT. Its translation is CASSQGALTDTQYF.

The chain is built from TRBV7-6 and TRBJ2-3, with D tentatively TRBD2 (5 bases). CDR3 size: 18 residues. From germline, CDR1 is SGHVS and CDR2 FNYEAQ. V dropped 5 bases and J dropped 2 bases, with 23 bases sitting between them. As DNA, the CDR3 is TGTGCCAGCAGCCCCCTTTACAGTAGGGCGGGCCACACAGATACGCAGTATTTT. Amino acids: CASSPLYSRAGHTDTQYF.

The CDR3 here is CASGRAGINEQFF. In DNA, the CDR3 is TGTGCTAGTGGTCGAGCAGGGATTAATGAGCAGTTCTTC. J is TRBJ2-1 and V is TRBV12-5, with TRBD1 as a possible D gene (5 bases). Trimming removed 5 bases from V and 7 bases from J, with 12 bases in between. The CDR3 runs to 13 residues. CDR1 is LGHNT and CDR2 is FRNRAP in the germline V gene. The whole variable domain, remainder taken from reference TRBV12-5 and TRBJ2-1, is DARVTQTPRHKVTEMGQEVTMRCQPILGHNTVFWYRQTMMQGLELLAYFRNRAPLDDSGMPKDRFSAEMPDATLATLKIQPSEPRDSAVYFCASGRAGINEQFFGPGTRLTVL.

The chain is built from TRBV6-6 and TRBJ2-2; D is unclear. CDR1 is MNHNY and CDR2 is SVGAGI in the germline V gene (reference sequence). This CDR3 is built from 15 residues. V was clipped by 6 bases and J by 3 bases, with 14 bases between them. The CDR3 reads CASSPNIQYTGELFF. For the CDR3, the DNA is TGTGCCAGCAGCCCCAATATACAGTACACCGGGGAGCTGTTTTTT.

Here the CDR3 reads CASSPGPNYEQYF. CDR3 coding DNA: TGTGCCAGTAGTCCGGGGCCCAACTACGAGCAGTACTTC. This sequence joins TRBV19 and TRBJ2-7, with D possibly being TRBD1 or TRBD2 (5 bases each). Trimming took off 5 bases at V and 3 bases at J, with 11 bases between the two ends. Germline V gene lookup returns CDR1 LNHDA and CDR2 SQIVND (reference sequence). This CDR3 comprises 13 residues.

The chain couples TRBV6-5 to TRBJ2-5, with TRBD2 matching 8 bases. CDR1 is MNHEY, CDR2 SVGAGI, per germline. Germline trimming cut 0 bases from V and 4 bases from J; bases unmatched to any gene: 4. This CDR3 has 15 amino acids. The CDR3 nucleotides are TGTGCCAGCAGTTACTCTACTAGCGGCGGAGAGACCCAGTACTTC. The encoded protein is CASSYSTSGGETQYF.

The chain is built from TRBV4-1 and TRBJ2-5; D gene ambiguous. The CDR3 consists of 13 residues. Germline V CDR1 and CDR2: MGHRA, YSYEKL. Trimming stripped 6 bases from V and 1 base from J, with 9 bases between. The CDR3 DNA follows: TGCGCCAGCAGACCTTCCAGCCAAGAGACCCAGTACTTC. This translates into CASRPSSQETQYF.

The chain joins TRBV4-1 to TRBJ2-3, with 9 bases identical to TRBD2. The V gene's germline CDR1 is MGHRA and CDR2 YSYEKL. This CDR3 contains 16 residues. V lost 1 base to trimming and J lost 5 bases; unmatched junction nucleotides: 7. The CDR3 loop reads CASSQGASGNGDTQYF. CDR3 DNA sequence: TGCGCCAGCAGCCAAGGGGCTAGCGGGAACGGAGATACGCAGTATTTT.